A selection of T cell receptor beta chains follows, all from one sample in a study of spatial heterogeneity in lung cancer. In TCRdb, the 5' RACE reads were re-called with MiXCR into one record per CDR3 protein. The repertoire holds roughly 30,000 distinct CDR3 sequences, with 10% as singletons. The specimen was PBMCs, collected at follow-up. Receptor source: a female donor with early-stage non-small cell lung cancer. The CDR3 runs from the conserved cysteine through the conserved F or W. The D gene is left open where the match is weak. Not all rows give a size; the values are once, few, many and, for expanded clones, a class.

d_call clone_size j_call v_call cdr3_nt cdr3_aa
. many TRBJ2-2 TRBV4-2 TGTGCCAGCAGCCAAGAAATGCTCGTGGCAGGGGAGCTGTTTTTT CASSQEMLVAGELFF
. . TRBJ2-3 TRBV7-2 TGTGCCAGCAGCCTTTATACGGATACGCAGTATTTT CASSLYTDTQYF
. . TRBJ1-2 TRBV14 TGTGCCAGCAGCCAACTCACCTCTGGCGGCTACACCTTC CASSQLTSGGYTF
TRBD1 few TRBJ1-2 TRBV9 TGTGCCAGCAGCGTAGCTACGACCAGGGGGACACATGGCTACACCTTC CASSVATTRGTHGYTF
. few TRBJ1-1 TRBV4-1 TGCGCCAGCAGCCCTTCACCGGTGGAGAACACTGAAGCTTTCTTT CASSPSPVENTEAFF
TRBD1 . TRBJ2-2 TRBV7-9 TGTGCCAGCAGCTTGGACAGGACCACCGGGGAGCTGTTTTTT CASSLDRTTGELFF
TRBD1 many TRBJ1-1 TRBV28 TGTGCCAGCCGGACAGGGGGCCGTTTGAACACTGAAGCTTTCTTT CASRTGGRLNTEAFF
. many TRBJ2-6 TRBV19 TGTGCCAGTAATAGTGGGGCCAACGTCCTGACTTTC CASNSGANVLTF
TRBD1 . TRBJ1-2 TRBV30 TGTGCCTGGACACCGGGACAGGGGAGTGGCTACACCTTC CAWTPGQGSGYTF
. many TRBJ2-1 TRBV7-9 TGTGCCAGCAGCTTTCTTCCTAATGAGCAGTTCTTC CASSFLPNEQFF
. . TRBJ2-5 TRBV11-2 TGTGCCAGCAGCTCAGGGGTGGGCGAGACCCAGTACTTC CASSSGVGETQYF
. few TRBJ1-2 TRBV30 TGTGCCTGGGAACCAGGGTCTTATGGCTACACCTTC CAWEPGSYGYTF
. many TRBJ2-7 TRBV7-9 TGTGCCAGCGGCCAAAGGGGTTCCCACGAGCAGTACTTC CASGQRGSHEQYF
. many TRBJ2-6 TRBV6-2/TRBV6-3 TGTGCCAGCAGTTCCATGGGCGCCAACCGGGACTCTGGGGCCAACGTCCTGACTTTC CASSSMGANRDSGANVLTF
. many TRBJ2-1 TRBV30 TGTGCCTGGACCTTGTCGGGGACGAAGAATGAGCAGTTCTTC CAWTLSGTKNEQFF
. once TRBJ2-1 TRBV5-1 TGCGCCAGCAGCTTGGCGGCCGGACAGCCTGAGCAGTTCTTC CASSLAAGQPEQFF
TRBD1 many TRBJ2-5 TRBV29-1 TGCAGCGTCGACAGGGGAGCTAACCAAGAGACCCAGTACTTC CSVDRGANQETQYF
. . TRBJ2-1 TRBV5-1 TGCGCCAGTAACGCAGGGAAGGGTGAGCAGTTCTTC CASNAGKGEQFF
. many TRBJ2-7 TRBV6-2/TRBV6-3 TGTGCCAGCAGCCAAGGGGGAGAGCAGTACTTC CASSQGGEQYF
. . TRBJ2-4 TRBV4-1 TGCGCCAGCAGCCAAGAAACAGGGCTCAAAAACATTCAGTACTTC CASSQETGLKNIQYF